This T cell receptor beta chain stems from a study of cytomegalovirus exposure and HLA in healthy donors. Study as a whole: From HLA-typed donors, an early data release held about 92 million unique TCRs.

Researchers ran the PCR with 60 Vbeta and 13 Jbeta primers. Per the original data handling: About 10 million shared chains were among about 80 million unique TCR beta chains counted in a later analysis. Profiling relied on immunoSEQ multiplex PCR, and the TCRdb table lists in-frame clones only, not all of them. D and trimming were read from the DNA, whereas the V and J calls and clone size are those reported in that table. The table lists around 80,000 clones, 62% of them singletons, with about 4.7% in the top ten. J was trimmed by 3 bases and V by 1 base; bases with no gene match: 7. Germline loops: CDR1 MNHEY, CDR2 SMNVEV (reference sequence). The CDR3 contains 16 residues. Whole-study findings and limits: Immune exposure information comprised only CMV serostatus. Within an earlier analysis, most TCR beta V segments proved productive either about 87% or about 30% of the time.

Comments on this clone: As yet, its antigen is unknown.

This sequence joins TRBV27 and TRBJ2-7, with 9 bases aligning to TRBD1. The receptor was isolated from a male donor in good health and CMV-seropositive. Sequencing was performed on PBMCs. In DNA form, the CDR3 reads TGTGCCAGCAGTTTATACGGACAGGGGATCCACTACGAGCAGTACTTC. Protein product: CASSLYGQGIHYEQYF.